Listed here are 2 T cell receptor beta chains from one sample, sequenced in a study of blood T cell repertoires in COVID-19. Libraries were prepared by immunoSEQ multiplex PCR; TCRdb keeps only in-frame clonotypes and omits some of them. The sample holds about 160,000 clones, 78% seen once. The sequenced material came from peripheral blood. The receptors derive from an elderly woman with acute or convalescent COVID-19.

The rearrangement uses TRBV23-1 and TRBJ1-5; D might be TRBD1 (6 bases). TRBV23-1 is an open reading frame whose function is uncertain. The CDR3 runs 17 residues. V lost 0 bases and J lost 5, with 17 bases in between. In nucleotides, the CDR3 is TGCGCCAGCAGTCAATCGGTGAGGACAGATAGGGATCAGCCCCAGCATTTT. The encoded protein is CASSQSVRTDRDQPQHF.

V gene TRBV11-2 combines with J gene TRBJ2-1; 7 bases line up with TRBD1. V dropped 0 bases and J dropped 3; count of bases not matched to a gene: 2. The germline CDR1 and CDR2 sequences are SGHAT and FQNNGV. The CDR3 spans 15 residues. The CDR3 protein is CASSLETGNYNEQFF. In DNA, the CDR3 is TGTGCCAGCAGCTTAGAGACAGGGAACTACAATGAGCAGTTCTTC. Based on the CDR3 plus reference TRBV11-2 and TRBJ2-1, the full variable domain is EAGVAQSPRYKIIEKRQSVAFWCNPISGHATLYWYQQILGQGPKLLIQFQNNGVVDDSQLPKDRFSAERLKGVDSTLKIQPAKLEDSAVYLCASSLETGNYNEQFFGPGTRLTVL.